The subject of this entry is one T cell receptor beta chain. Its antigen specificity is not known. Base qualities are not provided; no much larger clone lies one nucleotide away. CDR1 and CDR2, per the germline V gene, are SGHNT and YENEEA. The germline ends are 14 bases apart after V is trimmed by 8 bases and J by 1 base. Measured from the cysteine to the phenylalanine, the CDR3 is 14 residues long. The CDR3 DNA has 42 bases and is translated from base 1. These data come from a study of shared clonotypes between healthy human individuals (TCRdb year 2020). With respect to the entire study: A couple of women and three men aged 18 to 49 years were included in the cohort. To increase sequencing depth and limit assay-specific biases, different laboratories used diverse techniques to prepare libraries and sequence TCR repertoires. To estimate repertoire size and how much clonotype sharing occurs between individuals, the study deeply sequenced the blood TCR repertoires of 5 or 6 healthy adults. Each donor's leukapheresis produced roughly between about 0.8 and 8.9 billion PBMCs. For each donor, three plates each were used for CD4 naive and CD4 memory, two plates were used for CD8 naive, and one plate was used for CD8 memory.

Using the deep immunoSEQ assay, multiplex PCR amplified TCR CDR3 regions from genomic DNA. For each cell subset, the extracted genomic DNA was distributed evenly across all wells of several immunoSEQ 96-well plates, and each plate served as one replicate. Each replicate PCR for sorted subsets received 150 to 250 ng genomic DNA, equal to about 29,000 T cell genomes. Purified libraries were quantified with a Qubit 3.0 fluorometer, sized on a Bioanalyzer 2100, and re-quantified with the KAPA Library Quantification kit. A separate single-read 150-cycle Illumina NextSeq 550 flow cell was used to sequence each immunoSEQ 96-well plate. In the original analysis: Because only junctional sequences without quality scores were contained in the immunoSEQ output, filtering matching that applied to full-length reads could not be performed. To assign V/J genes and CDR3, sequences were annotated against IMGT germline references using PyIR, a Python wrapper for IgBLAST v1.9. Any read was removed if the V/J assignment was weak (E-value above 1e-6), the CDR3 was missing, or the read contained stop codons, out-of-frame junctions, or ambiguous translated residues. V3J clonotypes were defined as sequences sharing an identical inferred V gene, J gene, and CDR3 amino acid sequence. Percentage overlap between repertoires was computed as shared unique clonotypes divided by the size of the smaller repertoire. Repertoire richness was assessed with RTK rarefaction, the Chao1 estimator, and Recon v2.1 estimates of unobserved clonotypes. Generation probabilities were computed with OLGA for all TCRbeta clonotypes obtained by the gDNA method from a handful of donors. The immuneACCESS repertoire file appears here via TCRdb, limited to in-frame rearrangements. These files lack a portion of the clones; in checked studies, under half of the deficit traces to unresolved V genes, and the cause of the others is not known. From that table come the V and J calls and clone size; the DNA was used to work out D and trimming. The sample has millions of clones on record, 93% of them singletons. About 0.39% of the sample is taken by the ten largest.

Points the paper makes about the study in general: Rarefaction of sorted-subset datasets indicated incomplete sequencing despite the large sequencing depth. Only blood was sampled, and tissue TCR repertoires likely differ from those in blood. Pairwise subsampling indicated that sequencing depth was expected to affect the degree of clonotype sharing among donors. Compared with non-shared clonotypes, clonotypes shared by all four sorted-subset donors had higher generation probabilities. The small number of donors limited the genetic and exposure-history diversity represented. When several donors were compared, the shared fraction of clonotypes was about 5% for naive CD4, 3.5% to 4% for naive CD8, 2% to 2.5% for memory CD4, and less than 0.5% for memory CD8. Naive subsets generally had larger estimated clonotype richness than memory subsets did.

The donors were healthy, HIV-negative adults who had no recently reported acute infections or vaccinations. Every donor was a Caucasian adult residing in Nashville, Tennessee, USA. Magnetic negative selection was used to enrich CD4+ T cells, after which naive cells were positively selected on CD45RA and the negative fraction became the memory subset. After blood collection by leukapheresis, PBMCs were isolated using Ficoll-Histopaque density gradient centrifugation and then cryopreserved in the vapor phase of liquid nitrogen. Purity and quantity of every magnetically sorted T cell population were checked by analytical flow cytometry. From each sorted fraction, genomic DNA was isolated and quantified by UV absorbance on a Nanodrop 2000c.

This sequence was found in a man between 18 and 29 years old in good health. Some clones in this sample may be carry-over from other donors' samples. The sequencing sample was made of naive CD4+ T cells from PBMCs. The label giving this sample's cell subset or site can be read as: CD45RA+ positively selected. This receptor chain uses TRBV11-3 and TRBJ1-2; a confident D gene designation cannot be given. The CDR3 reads CASSGNRFNYGYTF. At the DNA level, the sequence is TGTGCCAGCTCGGGGAACAGATTTAACTATGGCTACACCTTC.